The present T cell receptor beta chain was sequenced within a study of OX40 agonist ivuxolimab in advanced cancers. Study-wide points: Some nonresponders likewise displayed low normalized T-cell clonal expansion. The study found that CD8+ T cells averaged more expanded clones than CD4+. Clones of CD4+ and CD8+ blood T cells grew by week 6 at doses of 0.1 to 3.0 mg/kg.

Points on this clone: The antigen remains undetermined.

Germline CDR1 MNHEY, CDR2 SMNVEV (reference sequence). The CDR3 is 15 amino acids. V was shortened by 2 bases and J by 6 bases, with 11 bases between the two germline ends. This table comes from immunoSEQ multiplex PCR, and its TCRdb copy is limited to in-frame clones, with some not included. The sample includes about 82,000 clones, roughly nine tenths seen only once; the top ten take about 2.5%. This chain joins TRBV27 and TRBJ1-6; D remains ambiguous. The sequences come from CD4+ or CD8+ T cells sorted from blood, collected in a trial of the OX40 agonist ivuxolimab. This sequence was found in an adult with an advanced solid tumor such as melanoma, head and neck, liver or kidney cancer. The DNA for the CDR3 is TGTGCCAGCAGTTTACTTAGTAGCGGTAATTCACCCCTCCACTTT. Its translation is CASSLLSSGNSPLHF.